The 32 T cell receptor beta chains below all came from one sample that was sequenced in a study of blood T cell repertoires in COVID-19. Assay: immunoSEQ multiplex PCR; the TCRdb copy retains only in-frame clones and omits some. The repertoire holds 150,000 to 200,000 clones, with around 83% as singletons. The source material was peripheral blood. Source of these receptors: a man younger than 35 with acute or convalescent COVID-19.

V usage is TRBV5-1 and J usage is TRBJ2-7; 9 bases line up with TRBD1. The germline CDR1 and CDR2 sequences are SGHRS and YFSETQ. The junction had 8 bases not matched to a gene; V was cut back by 7 bases and J by 3 bases. This CDR3 has 14 residues. CDR3 sequence (DNA): TGCGCCAGCGATCCGGGACAGGGAAACTACGAGCAGTACTTC. It encodes CASDPGQGNYEQYF.

The rearrangement links TRBV5-1 to TRBJ2-5, with D tentatively TRBD2 (5 bases). V was clipped by 7 bases and J by 4 bases, with 14 bases between them. The CDR3 has 13 residues. The germline gives CDR1 SGHRS, CDR2 YFSETQ. The CDR3: CASRGSILETQYF. The CDR3 bases are TGCGCCAGCCGGGGAAGCATTCTAGAGACCCAGTACTTC.

This rearrangement joins TRBV19 to TRBJ1-3; 8 nucleotides line up with TRBD1. The ends lost 4 bases at V and 3 bases at J; junction bases unmatched: 2. The CDR3 covers 14 residues. Germline V gene lookup returns CDR1 LNHDA and CDR2 SQIVND (reference sequence). For the CDR3, the DNA is TGTGCCAGTAGTACAGGGGGCAATGGAAACACCATATATTTT. This codes for CASSTGGNGNTIYF.

The chain joins TRBV6-5 to TRBJ1-5, with D hard to call. Deletions cut 2 bases from V and 6 bases from J, with 17 bases between. This CDR3 comprises 16 residues. CDR1 and CDR2 from the germline V gene are MNHEY and SVGAGI. The CDR3 protein is CASSYTSGSGRQPQHF. The CDR3 region has the DNA TGTGCCAGCAGTTACACTTCGGGAAGTGGGCGTCAGCCCCAGCATTTT.

The chain's CDR3 is CASASGGYGYTF. The CDR3 DNA reads TGTGCCAGCGCCTCAGGGGGCTATGGCTACACCTTC. The chain is built from TRBV12-3 or TRBV12-4 and TRBJ1-2, with 7 bases that match TRBD1. V lost 8 bases, J lost 4 bases, and 4 bases stayed unmatched. The CDR3 runs 12 residues.

This rearrangement joins TRBV30 to TRBJ2-5, with TRBD1 matching 8 bases. The CDR3 extends over 14 amino acids. V lost 8 bases and J lost 5; bases outside the gene matches: 13. The germline V gene has CDR1 GTSNPN and CDR2 SVGIG (reference sequence). CDR3 loop: CAGGRGLLTETQYF. The CDR3 nucleotides read TGTGCCGGCGGCAGGGGGCTTTTGACGGAGACCCAGTACTTC.

J is TRBJ1-1 and V is TRBV6-5; D is ambiguous. Trimming shortened V by 11 bases and J by 1 base, and 14 bases separated the two germline ends. In germline, CDR1 is MNHEY, CDR2 SVGAGI. CDR3 length: 13 amino acids. The CDR3 DNA reads TGTGCCGAAAACAGTTCCGAGAACACTGAAGCTTTCTTT. Its translation: CAENSSENTEAFF.

J is TRBJ1-6 and V is TRBV7-9, with 7 positions matching TRBD1. Germline V gene lookup returns CDR1 SEHNR and CDR2 FQNEAQ (reference sequence). J lost 0 bases, V lost 4 bases, and 12 bases had no gene match. CDR3 length: 19 amino acids. The CDR3 spells CASSYGPGQRSSYNSPLHF. CDR3 sequence (DNA): TGTGCCAGCAGCTACGGCCCGGGACAGAGGAGCTCCTATAATTCACCCCTCCACTTT.

This clone showed up just a few times. The CDR3, as DNA: TGTGCCAGCAGCCGAAAAACCGGGACAGGGCCAACTGAAGCTTTCTTT. This sequence encodes CASSRKTGTGPTEAFF. The chain combines TRBV4-2 with TRBJ1-1; 9 nucleotides match TRBD1. V shed 4 bases and J 5 bases; nucleotides not matched to a gene: 11. CDR1 is LGHNA, CDR2 YNFKEQ, per germline. This CDR3 spans 16 amino acids.

This chain joins TRBV18 and TRBJ2-1, with 8 bases that match TRBD2. Germline CDR1 KGHSH, CDR2 LQKENI. V shed 3 bases, J shed 4 bases, and the junction held 14 bases outside the gene matches. The CDR3 runs to 18 residues. Here the CDR3 reads CASSPTFGSGGIYNEQFF. CDR3 DNA sequence: TGTGCCAGCTCACCCACGTTCGGGAGCGGGGGCATATACAATGAGCAGTTCTTC.

The chain has TRBV6-4 and TRBJ2-6; D uncertain. Germline CDR1 MRHNA, CDR2 SNTAGT. Trimming pared 3 bases from V and 1 base from J, leaving 4 bases between. The length of the CDR3 is 14 residues. The CDR3 protein is CASSEASGANVLTF. The DNA of the CDR3 is TGTGCCAGCAGTGAGGCATCTGGGGCCAACGTCCTGACTTTC.

This clone was counted between two and nine times. The gene calls are TRBV9 and TRBJ1-1; 7 nucleotides agree with TRBD1. This CDR3 has 15 residues. The V gene end was trimmed by 0 bases and the J gene end by 5 bases; junction bases not matched to a gene: 7. CDR1 SGDLS and CDR2 YYNGEE come from the germline V gene. The CDR3 DNA is TGTGCCAGCAGCGTAGGACAGGGCGGTTATACTGAAGCTTTCTTT. Encoded protein: CASSVGQGGYTEAFF.

This clone was seen a handful of times. The gene calls are TRBV6-5 and TRBJ1-2; weak D call: TRBD1 (5 bases). CDR3 length equals 14 residues. Trimming removed 2 bases from V and 8 bases from J, with 15 bases in between. Germline values: CDR1 MNHEY, CDR2 SVGAGI. DNA for the CDR3: TGTGCCAGCAGTTACGGGGGACTCCGGGTGGGCTACACCTTC. As protein: CASSYGGLRVGYTF.

CDR3 sequence: CASSLVAGAGYEQYV. CDR3 coding DNA: TGTGCCAGCAGCTTAGTGGCGGGGGCCGGGTACGAGCAGTACGTC. The V and J genes are TRBV7-2 and TRBJ2-7; D is possibly TRBD2 (7 bases). Germline assignment: CDR1 SGHTA and CDR2 FQGNSA. V lost 1 base and J 4 bases, leaving 14 bases between the germline ends. This CDR3 is 15 amino acids long.

The chain recombines TRBV27 with TRBJ2-1; the match to TRBD2 covers 11 bases. The CDR3 length is 16 residues. Germline CDR1 and CDR2: MNHEY and SMNVEV (reference sequence). V shed 6 bases, J shed 7 bases, and the junction held 11 bases outside the gene matches. CDR3: CASRSILAGEGNEQFF. The CDR3 DNA reads TGTGCCAGCAGATCCATACTAGCGGGGGAAGGGAATGAGCAGTTCTTC.

The chain has TRBV19 and TRBJ2-2; 10 bases are shared with TRBD1. The CDR3 has 14 amino acids. Germline V gene data show CDR1 as LNHDA and CDR2 as SQIVND (reference sequence). V lost 7 bases, J lost 6 bases, and 5 bases stayed unmatched. In DNA, the CDR3 is TGTGCCAGTATGGAGACAGGGGGCTCCGGGGAGCTGTTTTTT. Protein: CASMETGGSGELFF.

The V gene is TRBV2, the J gene TRBJ1-5, with D perhaps TRBD1 (6 bases). Trimming took off 7 bases at V and 0 bases at J, with 13 bases between the two ends. Germline-derived CDR1 and CDR2 are SNHLY and FYNNEI. The CDR3 totals 15 residues. The CDR3 region has the DNA TGTGCCAGCACCCCACAGGGCTTTAGCAATCAGCCCCAGCATTTT. The encoded protein is CASTPQGFSNQPQHF.

This clone was detected a few times. The rearrangement links TRBV27 to TRBJ2-1; 11 bases are a match to TRBD2. The CDR3 length is 16 residues. Looked up from germline, CDR1 is MNHEY and CDR2 is SMNVEV (reference sequence). The trim removed 4 bases at V and 4 bases at J, leaving 6 bases unmatched. CDR3 sequence reads: CASSSSGTSGYNEQFF. CDR3 DNA: TGTGCCAGCAGTTCCTCCGGGACTAGCGGATACAATGAGCAGTTCTTC.

V is TRBV28 and J is TRBJ2-7, with D possibly being TRBD1 (5 bases). This CDR3 contains 13 residues. The V gene lost 6 bases and the J gene lost 3 bases, with 12 bases spanning the gap. The germline V gene has CDR1 MDHEN and CDR2 SYDVKM. CDR3 loop: CASSSDNYYEQYV. Here the CDR3 DNA reads TGTGCCAGCAGCTCGGACAACTACTACGAGCAGTACGTC.

This chain connects TRBV30 to TRBJ1-1; 9 bases are a match to TRBD1. CDR3 length: 13 residues. Germline CDR1 and CDR2: GTSNPN and SVGIG (reference sequence). The trim removed 5 bases at V and 5 bases at J, leaving 6 bases unmatched. The CDR3 loop reads CAWEGQGRTEAFF. Here the CDR3 DNA reads TGTGCCTGGGAAGGACAGGGGCGAACTGAAGCTTTCTTT.

This clone came up once. CDR3 amino acids: CASRGGAETQYF. The CDR3 nucleotides read TGTGCCAGCAGGGGCGGGGCGGAGACCCAGTACTTC. The V and J genes are TRBV3-1 (or the pseudogene TRBV3-2) and TRBJ2-5, with D possibly matching TRBD2 (6 bases). The CDR3 covers 12 residues. Trimming stripped 6 bases from V and 5 bases from J, with 10 bases between. Germline CDR1 reads LGHDT; CDR2 reads YNNKEL (reference sequence).

The J gene is TRBJ2-7, the V gene TRBV5-5; 7 nucleotides align to TRBD1. J gave up 1 base and V 4 bases, and 8 bases lay outside the gene matches. CDR3 length: 15 amino acids. The germline CDR1 and CDR2 sequences are SGHKS and YYEKEE (reference sequence). The CDR3 DNA is TGTGCCAGCAGCCCCGTGGGACAGCGGTCCTACGAGCAGTACGTC. It translates to CASSPVGQRSYEQYV.

This clone was seen only once. The gene calls are TRBV30 and TRBJ1-5; TRBD1 might be the D (6 bases). The CDR3 spans 13 residues. Per germline, CDR1 GTSNPN and CDR2 SVGIG (reference sequence). V lost 4 bases and J 4 bases, leaving 11 bases between the germline ends. The CDR3 here is CAWTAGANQPQHF. In DNA, the CDR3 is TGTGCCTGGACTGCGGGGGCTAATCAGCCCCAGCATTTT.

CDR3 nucleotides: TGTGCCAGCAGCTTAGTTGGCAGGGGAAGGACTAATGAAAAACTGTTTTTT. Encoded protein: CASSLVGRGRTNEKLFF. The V and J genes are TRBV11-2 and TRBJ1-4; the D gene is possibly TRBD1 (6 bases). The CDR3 spans 17 residues. Deletions cut 1 base from V and 2 bases from J, with 14 bases between. In germline, CDR1 is SGHAT, CDR2 FQNNGV.

The V call is TRBV7-8, the J call TRBJ2-5; D may be TRBD2 (7 bases). CDR3 length equals 17 residues. Germline CDR1 reads SGHVS; CDR2 reads FQNEAQ. The V gene lost 2 bases and the J gene lost 5 bases, with 21 bases spanning the gap. The CDR3 DNA reads as TGTGCCAGCAGCTTATGGGTATTCGGGGGGCCCGGGGAGACCCAGTACTTC. This gives the protein CASSLWVFGGPGETQYF.

The rearrangement links TRBV5-4 to TRBJ1-1; D is unresolved. The V gene's germline CDR1 is SGHNT and CDR2 YYREEE (reference sequence). Trimming shortened V by 1 base and J by 0 bases, and 7 bases separated the two germline ends. The CDR3 has 14 residues. DNA of the CDR3: TGTGCCAGCAGCTTGATCGGGTTGAACACTGAAGCTTTCTTT. Residues: CASSLIGLNTEAFF.

This chain links TRBV3-1 (or the pseudogene TRBV3-2) with TRBJ2-3; 10 bases are a match to TRBD1. Germline V gives CDR1 LGHDT, CDR2 YNNKEL (reference sequence). V lost 1 base, J lost 5 bases, and 6 bases stayed unmatched. The CDR3 contains 16 residues. The CDR3 DNA reads TGTGCCAGCAGCCAAGGGAGGGGACAGGGGATAGATACGCAGTATTTT. Its translation: CASSQGRGQGIDTQYF.

The chain employs TRBV2 and TRBJ1-2; D gene uncertain. CDR3 length: 13 residues. In germline, CDR1 is SNHLY, CDR2 FYNNEI. Trimming left V 2 bases short and J 5 bases short, with 9 bases between. CDR3 in amino acids: CASSERGGYGYTF. CDR3 in DNA: TGTGCCAGCAGTGAACGGGGAGGGTATGGCTACACCTTC.

V gene TRBV30 combines with J gene TRBJ2-1, with 9 bases that match TRBD2. The CDR3 runs 14 residues. V lost 2 bases and J lost 8; bases outside the gene matches: 7. Germline V gene sequence: CDR1 GTSNPN, CDR2 SVGIG (reference sequence). The CDR3: CAWSNAGGPYEQFF. The CDR3 region has the DNA TGTGCCTGGAGTAACGCGGGGGGGCCCTATGAGCAGTTCTTC.

This clone showed up just once. This chain joins TRBV18 and TRBJ2-5; the D gene is possibly TRBD2 (5 bases). CDR1 and CDR2 (germline): KGHSH, LQKENI. V lost 0 bases to trimming and J lost 6 bases, with 11 bases between them. The CDR3 contains 14 residues. CDR3 amino acids: CASSPPTGSKTQYF. CDR3 DNA: TGTGCCAGCTCACCACCTACGGGGTCCAAGACCCAGTACTTC.

The rearrangement links TRBV10-2 to TRBJ1-2; 7 nucleotides agree with TRBD1. Germline CDR1 reads WSHSY; CDR2 reads SAAADI. The junction had 9 bases not matched to a gene; V was cut back by 6 bases and J by 8 bases. This CDR3 is built from 13 residues. This CDR3 reads CASSQDRVEGYTF. DNA of the CDR3: TGCGCCAGCAGCCAAGACAGGGTGGAAGGCTACACCTTC.

The V and J genes are TRBV7-9 and TRBJ2-3, with 10 positions matching TRBD2. Trimming at V came to 6 bases and at J to 5 bases, leaving 8 bases not matched to a gene. Germline V lookup: CDR1 SEHNR, CDR2 FQNEAQ (reference sequence). The CDR3 is made up of 15 amino acids. The CDR3 DNA is TGTGCCAGCAGTAAAGCGGGGGGGTCCTTAGATACGCAGTATTTT. Its protein product is CASSKAGGSLDTQYF.